The present T cell receptor beta chain was sequenced within a study of T-cell reconstitution after alpha-beta-depleted transplantation in children. The CDR3 has 13 residues. Trimming took 1 base from V and 3 from J, leaving 9 bases between them. Per the germline V gene, CDR1 is DFQATT and CDR2 is SNEGSKA (reference sequence). Preparation of the TCRbeta library involved a method that used unique molecular identifiers. TCRdb itself ran the PCR reads through MiXCR, one entry per CDR3 protein. This sample yields about 690,000 distinct CDR3 sequences, of which around 16% are seen a single time; about 1.1% belongs to the top ten.

The TCR was taken from a human donor who donated a stem cell graft to a child with acute myeloid leukemia. The sequencing used PBMCs from the stem cell graft donor, collected from the stem cell graft. The chain has TRBV20-1 and TRBJ1-1; TRBD1 is a possible D gene (5 bases). The CDR3: CSARAQGYTEAFF. In DNA form, the CDR3 reads TGCAGTGCTAGAGCCCAGGGTTACACTGAAGCTTTCTTT.